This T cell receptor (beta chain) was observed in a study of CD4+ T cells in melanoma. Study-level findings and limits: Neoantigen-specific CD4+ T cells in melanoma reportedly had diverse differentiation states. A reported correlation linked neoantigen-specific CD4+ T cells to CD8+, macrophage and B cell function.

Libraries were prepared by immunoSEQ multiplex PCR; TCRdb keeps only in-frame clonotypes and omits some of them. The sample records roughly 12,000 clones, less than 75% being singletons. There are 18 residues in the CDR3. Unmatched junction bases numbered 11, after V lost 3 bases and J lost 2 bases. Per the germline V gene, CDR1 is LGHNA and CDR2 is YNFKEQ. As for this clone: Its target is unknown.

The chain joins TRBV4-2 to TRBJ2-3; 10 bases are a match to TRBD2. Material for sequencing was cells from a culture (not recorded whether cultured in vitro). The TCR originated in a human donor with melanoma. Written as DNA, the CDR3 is TGTGCCAGCAGCCAGGAAGGCCCCACTAGCGGGATCACAGATACGCAGTATTTT. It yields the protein CASSQEGPTSGITDTQYF.